The 16 T cell receptor beta chains in this list originate from one sample, sequenced in a study of blood T cells in healthy people across ages. Sample-barcoded 5' priming and a J-beta primer mix drove a second PCR of roughly 7 to 11 cycles. In TCRdb, the 5' RACE reads were re-called with MiXCR into one record per CDR3 protein. The top ten clones hold roughly 18% of a sample with some 800,000 distinct CDR3 sequences, more than 40% of them seen once. Sequencing input: blood. The receptors were gathered from a man in his 60s in good health.

The chain employs TRBV6-2 or TRBV6-3 and TRBJ2-1; weak D call: TRBD2 (6 bases). The CDR3 is 14 amino acids. Trimming stripped 7 bases from V and 3 bases from J, with 13 bases between. Germline values: CDR1 MNHEY, CDR2 SVGEGT. CDR3 sequence reads: CASTDGGNYNEQFF. DNA for the CDR3: TGTGCCAGCACCGACGGGGGAAACTACAATGAGCAGTTCTTC.

This clonotype was seen many times. The V call is TRBV10-3, the J call TRBJ2-7, with a weak D call TRBD1 (6 bases). This CDR3 contains 12 residues. The V end lost 3 bases, the J end lost 3 bases, and 6 bases lay between the germline ends. From germline, CDR1 is ENHRY and CDR2 SYGVKD. CDR3 in DNA: TGTGCCATCAGTGAAGGGGGCTACGAGCAGTACTTC. Its protein is CAISEGGYEQYF.

Concerning this clonotype itself: The germline gene is not matched at one end of the junction; a read error may be the cause. This chain connects TRBV29-1 to TRBJ1-1, with a weak D call TRBD1 (5 bases). Per germline, CDR1 SQVTM and CDR2 ANQGSEA. CDR3 length: 12 residues. The CDR3 DNA reads TGCAACGCCGACAGACCAAACACTGGAGCTTTCTTT. Translation gives CNADRPNTGAFF. The variable domain in full, with the rest retrieved from reference TRBV29-1 and TRBJ1-1, is SAVISQKPSRDICQRGTSLTIQCQVDSQVTMMFWYRQQPGQSLTLIATANQGSEATYESGFVIDKFPISRPNLTFSTLTVSNMSPEDSSIYLCNADRPNTGAFFGQGTRLTVV.

The rearrangement links TRBV7-2 to TRBJ2-2; D may be TRBD1 (5 bases). Germline V gene lookup returns CDR1 SGHTA and CDR2 FQGNSA. V lost 6 bases to trimming and J lost 6 bases, with 11 bases between them. The CDR3 is 13 residues long. The CDR3 reads CASRNRMAGELFF. The CDR3 DNA is TGTGCCAGCAGAAACAGGATGGCCGGGGAGCTGTTTTTT.

This clonotype was observed a handful of times. This chain uses TRBV9 with TRBJ2-1; either TRBD1 or TRBD2 may fit D (5 bases each). The CDR3 totals 14 residues. Trimming cost V 3 bases and J 6 bases, with 13 bases left between them. Germline values: CDR1 SGDLS, CDR2 YYNGEE. CDR3 protein: CASSAVWGINEQFF. Here the CDR3 DNA reads TGTGCCAGCAGCGCAGTGTGGGGGATCAATGAGCAGTTCTTC.

V usage is TRBV3-1 and J usage is TRBJ2-7; possible D gene TRBD1, 6 bases. Trimming left V 5 bases short and J 5 bases short, with 16 bases between. The CDR3 covers 14 residues. Germline V gene sequence: CDR1 LGHDT, CDR2 YNNKEL (reference sequence). The CDR3 sequence: CASSNVQGIDEQYF. CDR3 in DNA: TGTGCCAGCAGCAATGTACAGGGCATCGACGAGCAGTACTTC.

The CDR3 loop reads CASSCKGGGNQPQHF. The DNA for the CDR3 is TGTGCCAGCAGTTGCAAAGGTGGGGGGAATCAGCCCCAGCATTTT. The rearrangement uses TRBV28 and TRBJ1-5; possibly TRBD1 for D (5 bases). CDR1 is MDHEN, CDR2 SYDVKM, per germline. The CDR3 spans 15 residues. Trimming took 4 bases from V and 4 from J, leaving 14 bases between them.

This clonotype turned up a few times. The gene calls are TRBV4-3 and TRBJ1-4; D ambiguous. The CDR3 length is 13 residues. Germline CDR1 is LGHNA and CDR2 is YSLEER. V was shortened by 1 base and J by 7 bases, with 7 bases between the two germline ends. CDR3 in DNA: TGCGCCAGCAGCCAAGGGGGAGCTGAAAAACTGTTTTTT. Protein sequence: CASSQGGAEKLFF.

This clonotype showed up just a few times. The CDR3 spells CASSLTQGARGYTF. CDR3 DNA sequence: TGTGCCAGCAGTTTAACTCAGGGGGCGCGAGGCTACACCTTC. The chain employs TRBV27 and TRBJ1-2; 8 bases are a match to TRBD1. The V gene's germline CDR1 is MNHEY and CDR2 SMNVEV (reference sequence). V trimming: 2 bases; J trimming: 8 bases; junction bases outside the gene matches: 7. The CDR3 runs 14 residues.

This chain uses TRBV20-1 with TRBJ2-3; D might be TRBD1 (6 bases). This CDR3 spans 17 amino acids. Germline assignment: CDR1 DFQATT and CDR2 SNEGSKA (reference sequence). V gave up 6 bases and J gave up 10 bases, with 32 bases separating them. CDR3 sequence (DNA): TGCAGTGCCCATACGATATTACAGGGAACAAAAGGCTCGGCGCAGTATTTT. It is translated as CSAHTILQGTKGSAQYF.

V usage is TRBV7-9 and J usage is TRBJ1-5; D might be TRBD1 (6 bases). Germline V gives CDR1 SEHNR, CDR2 FQNEAQ (reference sequence). V gave up 5 bases and J gave up 8 bases, with 10 bases separating them. The length of the CDR3 is 12 residues. The CDR3 coding sequence is TGTGCCAGCAGCACACAGGGAGAGCCCCAGCATTTT. It encodes CASSTQGEPQHF.

V is TRBV21-1 and J is TRBJ1-6; the table's TRBD1 call for D was not verified on the DNA. TRBV21-1 is a known pseudogene. The CDR3 length is 15 residues. The CDR3 reads CASYNLRGGGSPLHF. DNA for the CDR3: TGTGCCAGCTACAATTTACGAGGGGGCGGTTCACCCCTCCACTTT.

A single count supports this clonotype. V gene TRBV2 combines with J gene TRBJ1-4; D possibly corresponds to TRBD1 (6 bases). V lost 8 bases, J lost 3 bases, and 13 bases lay in between. The CDR3 sequence is 14 residues long. Germline-derived CDR1 and CDR2 are SNHLY and FYNNEI. This CDR3 is CASLRGFANEKLFF. In DNA form, the CDR3 reads TGTGCCAGCCTCAGGGGTTTTGCTAATGAAAAACTGTTTTTT.

The chain couples TRBV6-2 or TRBV6-3 to TRBJ2-5; D is ambiguous. V was shortened by 2 bases and J by 7 bases, with 20 bases between the two germline ends. The CDR3 consists of 16 residues. The germline CDR1 and CDR2 sequences are MNHEY and SVGEGT. The CDR3 coding sequence is TGTGCCAGCAGTTACGACGCCCCTTGGGAAGGACGGACCCAGTACTTC. Protein sequence: CASSYDAPWEGRTQYF.

This chain uses TRBV24-1 with TRBJ2-3, with D perhaps TRBD1 (5 bases). CDR3 size: 14 residues. Trimming took off 4 bases at V and 4 bases at J, with 11 bases between the two ends. Germline loops: CDR1 KGHDR, CDR2 SFDVKD. CDR3 sequence (DNA): TGTGCCACCAGTGACGCCGACAGACCAGATACGCAGTATTTT. Translated, it gives CATSDADRPDTQYF.

The chain employs TRBV5-1 and TRBJ2-1; 8 bases agree with TRBD2. From germline, CDR1 is SGHRS and CDR2 YFSETQ. J lost 4 bases, V lost 4 bases, and 7 bases had no gene match. The length of the CDR3 is 15 residues. The CDR3 here is CASSRSGGEYNEQFF. In DNA, the CDR3 is TGCGCCAGCAGCAGAAGCGGGGGCGAGTACAATGAGCAGTTCTTC.